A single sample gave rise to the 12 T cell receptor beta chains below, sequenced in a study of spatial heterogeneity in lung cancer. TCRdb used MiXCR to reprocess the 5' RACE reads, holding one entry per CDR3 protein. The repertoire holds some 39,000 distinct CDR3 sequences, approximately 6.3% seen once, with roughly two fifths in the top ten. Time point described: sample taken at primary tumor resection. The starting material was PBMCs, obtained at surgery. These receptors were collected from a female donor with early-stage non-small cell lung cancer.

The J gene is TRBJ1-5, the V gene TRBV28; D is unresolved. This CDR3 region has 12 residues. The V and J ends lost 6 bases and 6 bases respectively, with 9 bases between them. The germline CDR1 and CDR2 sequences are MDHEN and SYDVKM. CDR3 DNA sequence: TGTGCCAGCAGGAAGGGTTCTCAGCCCCAGCATTTT. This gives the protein CASRKGSQPQHF.

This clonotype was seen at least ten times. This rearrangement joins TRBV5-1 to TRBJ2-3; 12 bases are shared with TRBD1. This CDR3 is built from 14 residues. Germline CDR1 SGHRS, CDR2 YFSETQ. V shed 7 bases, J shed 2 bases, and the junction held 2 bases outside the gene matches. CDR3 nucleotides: TGCGCCAGCGGGGGACAGGGGGCCACAGATACGCAGTATTTT. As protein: CASGGQGATDTQYF.

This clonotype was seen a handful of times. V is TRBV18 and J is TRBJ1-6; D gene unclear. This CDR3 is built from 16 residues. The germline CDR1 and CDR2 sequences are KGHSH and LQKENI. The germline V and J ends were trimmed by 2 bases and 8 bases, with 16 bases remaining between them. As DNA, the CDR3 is TGTGCCAGCTCACCAACACCGTCGGGGAAAGATTCACCCCTCCACTTT. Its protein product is CASSPTPSGKDSPLHF.

CDR3: CASSSRGGASDTQYF. The CDR3 DNA follows: TGTGCCAGCAGTTCCCGCGGGGGGGCCTCCGATACGCAGTATTTT. V usage is TRBV28 and J usage is TRBJ2-3; TRBD2 aligns across 9 bases. Germline trimming cut 4 bases from V and 6 bases from J; bases unmatched to any gene: 8. From germline, CDR1 is MDHEN and CDR2 SYDVKM. CDR3 size: 15 residues.

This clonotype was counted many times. The CDR3 DNA reads TGCAGCGTGGTCGATCAGGGCTCTGGCTACACCTTC. The encoded protein is CSVVDQGSGYTF. The rearrangement uses TRBV29-1 and TRBJ1-2; weak D call: TRBD1 (5 bases). CDR1 and CDR2 from the germline V gene are SQVTM and ANQGSEA. The CDR3 runs 12 residues. The germline V and J ends were trimmed by 6 bases and 7 bases, with 15 bases remaining between them.

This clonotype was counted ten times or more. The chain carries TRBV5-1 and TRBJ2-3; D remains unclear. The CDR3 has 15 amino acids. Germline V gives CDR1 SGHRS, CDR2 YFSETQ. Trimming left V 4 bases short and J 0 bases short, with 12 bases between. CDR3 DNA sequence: TGCGCCAGCAGCCGGCAGACCGCTAGCACAGATACGCAGTATTTT. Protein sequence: CASSRQTASTDTQYF.

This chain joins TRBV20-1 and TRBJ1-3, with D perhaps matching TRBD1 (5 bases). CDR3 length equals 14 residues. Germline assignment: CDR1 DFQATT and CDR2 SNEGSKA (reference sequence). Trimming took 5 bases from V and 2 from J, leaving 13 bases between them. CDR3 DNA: TGCAGTGCTGTAGGATGGGGCGCTGGAAACACCATATATTTT. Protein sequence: CSAVGWGAGNTIYF.

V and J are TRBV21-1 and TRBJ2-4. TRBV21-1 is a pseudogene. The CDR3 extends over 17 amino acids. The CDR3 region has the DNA TGTGCCAGCAGCAAAGATTGGCAGGGGATAGCCAAAAACATTCAGTACTTC. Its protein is CASSKDWQGIAKNIQYF.

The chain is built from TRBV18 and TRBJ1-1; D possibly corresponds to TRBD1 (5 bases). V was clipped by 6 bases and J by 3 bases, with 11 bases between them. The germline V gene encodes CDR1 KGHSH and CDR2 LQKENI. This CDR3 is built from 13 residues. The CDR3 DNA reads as TGTGCCAGCTCCCACGACAGTTACACTGAAGCTTTCTTT. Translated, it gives CASSHDSYTEAFF.

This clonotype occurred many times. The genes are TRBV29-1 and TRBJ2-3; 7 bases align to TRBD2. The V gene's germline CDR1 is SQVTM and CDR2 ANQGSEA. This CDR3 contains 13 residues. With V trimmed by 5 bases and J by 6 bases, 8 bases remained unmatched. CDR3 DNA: TGCAGCGTTCAAGGGAGGGCGGCCGATACGCAGTATTTT. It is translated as CSVQGRAADTQYF.

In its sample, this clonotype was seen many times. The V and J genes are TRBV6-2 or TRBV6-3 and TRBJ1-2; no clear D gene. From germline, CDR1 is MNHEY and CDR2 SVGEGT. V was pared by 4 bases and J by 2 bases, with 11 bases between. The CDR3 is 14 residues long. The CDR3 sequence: CASSSSRANYGYTF. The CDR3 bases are TGTGCCAGCAGTTCAAGTAGGGCGAACTATGGCTACACCTTC.

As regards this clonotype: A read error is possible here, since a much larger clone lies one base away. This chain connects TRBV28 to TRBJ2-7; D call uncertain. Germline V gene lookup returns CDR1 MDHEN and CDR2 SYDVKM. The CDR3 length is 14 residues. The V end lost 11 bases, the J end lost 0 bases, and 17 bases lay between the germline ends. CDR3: CAGNPETHSYEQYF. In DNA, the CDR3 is TGTGCCGGCAACCCGGAGACCCACTCCTACGAGCAGTACTTC.